This T cell receptor (beta chain) was identified in a study of control samples from healthy donors and cancer patients (dated by TCRdb to 2018 to 2021). As to this clone: The clone's antigen remains unknown. Per-nucleotide qualities are absent, and no much larger clonotype sits a single base away.

CDR1 and CDR2 are read off the germline V gene as SGHRS and YFSETQ. V is reduced by 2 bases and J by 2 bases, leaving a spacing of 14 bases between them. The CDR3, cysteine through phenylalanine, is 16 amino acids long. Only the CDR3 part of the read is kept: 48 bases, read in frame from the first base. Library preparation used the immunoSEQ multiplex PCR assay. Imported from immuneACCESS, the table was reduced by TCRdb to in-frame sequences with V and J called. These copies leave out some clones; in studies compared against another copy, an unresolved V gene accounts for under half, and the cause of the remainder is not known. This sample is represented by some 100,000 clones; 87% of them were singletons. The leading ten clones occupy about 20% of the sample.

The sequence links TRBV5-1 to TRBJ1-3; the D gene identity is not certain. Specimen: blood. This sequence originates from a woman in her 50s in good health. The DNA is TGCGCCAGCAGCTTCAAACCCTCGGAGACTGGAAACACCATATATTTT. It translates as CASSFKPSETGNTIYF.